This T cell receptor beta chain was found in a study of blood T cell repertoires in COVID-19 (dated by TCRdb to 2018 to 2020). Looking at the study overall: Collaborator samples came from the United States, Italy and Spain and covered acute and convalescent phases of COVID-19. The sample metadata nearly always contained a de-identified subject ID, COVID-19 status, age in years and sex. HLA class I and class II types, where available, came from metadata supplied by the sample provider rather than from assay-based typing. The repertoires were made available in a free public database intended to serve as a resource for research on the immune response to SARS-CoV-2. The dataset comprised deeply sampled blood TCRbeta repertoires from subjects exposed to, actively infected with, or recovered from COVID-19. The material from the prospective study consisted of cDNA or gDNA derived from T cells, B-cell-depleted T cells, or PBMCs. Samples came from the ongoing ImmuneRACE study (first 160 participants) plus 1,254 subjects from 6 global collaborators.

Overall study outcomes, separate from this receptor: The amount of clinical and demographic metadata varied by source and participant and was provided uncurated.

From the germline V gene, CDR1 is LGHNA and CDR2 is YNFKEQ. The CDR3 has 14 amino acids, counting the end cysteine and phenylalanine. Only the CDR3 part of the read is kept: 42 bases, read in frame from the first base. Trimming at the junction amounts to 3 bases on V and 6 bases on J, and the germline ends lie 11 bases apart. TCRbeta CDR3 regions were amplified from genomic DNA by means of the immunoSEQ Assay, a bias-controlled multiplex PCR. The authors' analysis ran thus. Within the assay, amplification of reference gene primers was used to estimate how many nucleated cells each sample contained. To quantify the absolute abundance of each unique TCRbeta CDR3 rearrangement, sequence reads were collapsed and filtered. Productive Simpson clonality was computed per sample as the square root of Simpson's diversity index over productive rearrangements. The immuneACCESS repertoire file appears here via TCRdb, limited to in-frame rearrangements. These files lack a portion of the clones; in checked studies, under half of the deficit traces to unresolved V genes, and the cause of the others is not known. From that table come the V and J calls and clone size; the DNA was used to work out D and trimming. This sample lists more than 150,000 clones; less than 90% were detected once. Roughly 4.1% of the sample goes to the ten largest clones.

Turning to this clone: Its recognized antigen is unknown. Per-nucleotide qualities are absent, and no much larger clonotype sits a single base away.

Whole blood was collected in K2EDTA tubes by collaborating institutions according to the institutions' own protocols. For TCRbeta analysis, collaborators shipped samples as frozen whole blood, isolated PBMCs, or DNA extracted from either of those sample types. The clonotype originates from a woman aged 65 to 85 with acute or convalescent COVID-19. The chain uses TRBV4-2 and TRBJ1-4; D gene: possibly TRBD1, on 6 matching bases. The sequenced sample was peripheral blood. The CDR3 region has the sequence CASSQRQADEKLFF. The nucleotide sequence is TGTGCCAGCAGCCAGCGACAGGCGGATGAAAAACTGTTTTTT.